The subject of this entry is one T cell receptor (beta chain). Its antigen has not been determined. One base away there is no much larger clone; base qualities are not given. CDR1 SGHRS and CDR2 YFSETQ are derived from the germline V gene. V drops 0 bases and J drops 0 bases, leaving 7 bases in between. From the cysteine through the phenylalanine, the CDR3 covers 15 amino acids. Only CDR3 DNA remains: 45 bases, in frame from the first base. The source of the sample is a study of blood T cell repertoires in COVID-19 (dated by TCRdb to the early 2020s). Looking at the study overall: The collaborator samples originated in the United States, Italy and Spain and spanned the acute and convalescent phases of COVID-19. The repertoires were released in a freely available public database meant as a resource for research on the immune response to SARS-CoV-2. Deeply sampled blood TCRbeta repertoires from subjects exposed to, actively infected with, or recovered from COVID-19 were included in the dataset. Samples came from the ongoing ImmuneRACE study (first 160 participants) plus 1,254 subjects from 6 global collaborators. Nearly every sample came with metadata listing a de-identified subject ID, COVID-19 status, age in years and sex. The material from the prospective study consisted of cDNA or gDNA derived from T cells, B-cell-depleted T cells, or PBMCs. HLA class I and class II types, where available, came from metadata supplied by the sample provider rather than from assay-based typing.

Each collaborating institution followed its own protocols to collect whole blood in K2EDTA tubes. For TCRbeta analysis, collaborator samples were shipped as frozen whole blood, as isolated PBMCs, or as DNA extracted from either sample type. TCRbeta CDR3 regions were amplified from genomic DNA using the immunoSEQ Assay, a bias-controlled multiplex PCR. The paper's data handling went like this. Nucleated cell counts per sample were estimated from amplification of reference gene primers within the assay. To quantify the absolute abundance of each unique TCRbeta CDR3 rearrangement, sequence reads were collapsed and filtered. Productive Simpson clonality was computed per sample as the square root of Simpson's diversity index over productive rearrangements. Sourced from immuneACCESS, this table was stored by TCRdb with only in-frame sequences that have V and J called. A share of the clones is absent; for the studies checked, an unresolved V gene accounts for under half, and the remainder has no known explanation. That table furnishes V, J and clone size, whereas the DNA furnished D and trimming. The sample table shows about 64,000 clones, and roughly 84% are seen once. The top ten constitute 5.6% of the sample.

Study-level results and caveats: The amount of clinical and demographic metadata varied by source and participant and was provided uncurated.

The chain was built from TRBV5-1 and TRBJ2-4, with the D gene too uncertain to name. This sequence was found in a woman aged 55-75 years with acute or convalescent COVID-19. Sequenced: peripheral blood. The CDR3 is CASSLDGVAKNIQYF. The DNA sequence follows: TGCGCCAGCAGCTTGGATGGAGTAGCCAAAAACATTCAGTACTTC.